The 21 T cell receptor beta chains reported below all come from one sample, sequenced in a study of CD8 T cells in Susac syndrome (dated by TCRdb to between 2018 and 2021). Libraries were built with the immunoSEQ multiplex PCR assay. RNA was extracted using the RNeasy kit, and roughly 0.5 to 1 microgram was reverse transcribed with random hexamers. Using fastp at Q25 and MiXCR, TCRdb reprocessed the public reads and kept productive beta chains. Rows with one shared CDR3 protein collapse into an entry with the most common genes and DNA. In this sample the table shows 100,000 to 150,000 distinct CDR3 sequences, 90% to 95% of which occur a single time. The ten largest clones take up approximately 0.3% of the sample. What was sequenced was CD8+ T cells from PBMCs. These receptors originate from a human donor with multiple sclerosis.

The chain combines TRBV7-9 with TRBJ2-1, with no clear D. Germline V gene sequence: CDR1 SEHNR, CDR2 FQNEAQ (reference sequence). The CDR3 spans 13 residues. The V end lost 7 bases, the J end lost 10 bases, and 17 bases lay between the germline ends. CDR3: CASTFSSLKEQFF. In DNA, the CDR3 is TGTGCCAGCACCTTTTCGAGCCTCAAGGAGCAGTTCTTC.

Worth noting for this clonotype: Sequence at one end of the junction differs from germline and may be a read error. The rearrangement uses TRBV14 and TRBJ1-2, with a possible D match to TRBD1 (5 bases). The germline CDR1 and CDR2 sequences are SGHDN and FVKESK. CDR3 length: 14 amino acids. CDR3 nucleotides: TGTGCCAGCAGTCAAGGGGTATTAACTGCTGGCTACACCTTC. Translation gives CASSQGVLTAGYTF.

As regards this clonotype: Sequence at one end of the junction differs from germline and may be a read error. The V gene is TRBV9, the J gene TRBJ1-1; no clear D. The CDR3 is 13 residues long. The germline V gene has CDR1 SGDLS and CDR2 YYNGEE. The CDR3 reads CASSVVANTVAFF. The CDR3, as DNA: TGTGCCAGCAGCGTAGTGGCGAACACTGTAGCTTTCTTT.

The chain combines TRBV5-4 with TRBJ1-1; no firm D call. CDR1 is SGHNT and CDR2 is YYREEE in the germline V gene (reference sequence). The CDR3 is 15 residues long. With 4 bases removed from V and 6 bases from J, the gap between germline ends came to 19 bases. CDR3 DNA: TGTGCCAGCAGCGTCGGCTTGGCGTTAGGTGCTGAAGCTTTCTTT. Encoded protein: CASSVGLALGAEAFF.

This sequence joins TRBV27 and TRBJ2-1; 8 positions match TRBD2. Per the germline V gene, CDR1 is MNHEY and CDR2 is SMNVEV (reference sequence). Germline trimming cut 6 bases from V and 10 bases from J; bases unmatched to any gene: 8. The CDR3 covers 13 residues. CDR3 sequence: CASSGGAAGEQFF. The CDR3 DNA follows: TGTGCCAGCAGCGGGGGGGCGGCCGGGGAGCAGTTCTTC.

This chain joins TRBV20-1 and TRBJ2-1; 7 bases match TRBD2. This CDR3 has 15 residues. The V gene end was trimmed by 0 bases and the J gene end by 6 bases; junction bases not matched to a gene: 8. Germline CDR1 and CDR2: DFQATT and SNEGSKA (reference sequence). CDR3 loop: CSAREGGGPINEQFF. DNA of the CDR3: TGCAGTGCTAGAGAGGGCGGGGGACCCATCAATGAGCAGTTCTTC.

The genes are TRBV27 and TRBJ1-2, with 7 bases matching TRBD1. This CDR3 spans 16 amino acids. V was pared by 4 bases and J by 4 bases, with 12 bases of the junction left unmatched. Germline-derived CDR1 and CDR2 are MNHEY and SMNVEV (reference sequence). CDR3 nucleotide sequence: TGTGCCAGCAGTTCTAAGGGGGCGCCCCCTCTCTATGGCTACACCTTC. Translated, it gives CASSSKGAPPLYGYTF.

The chain combines TRBV13 with TRBJ2-2, with 10 nucleotides matching TRBD2. CDR1 and CDR2 from the germline V gene are PRHDT and FYEKMQ (reference sequence). The CDR3 runs to 16 residues. Losses at the gene ends were 0 bases for V and 5 bases for J; bases not matched to a gene: 3. The CDR3 sequence: CASSLGPSGRTGELFF. The DNA of the CDR3 is TGTGCCAGCAGCTTAGGTCCTAGCGGGAGAACCGGGGAGCTGTTTTTT.

V and J are TRBV27 and TRBJ1-2; D unclear. Germline CDR1 reads MNHEY; CDR2 reads SMNVEV (reference sequence). The CDR3 has 13 amino acids. Trimming removed 3 bases from V and 6 bases from J, with 11 bases in between. Written as DNA, the CDR3 is TGTGCCAGCAGTTTCGGGCCGGTGGATGGCTACACCTTC. Its protein is CASSFGPVDGYTF.

The V call is TRBV4-1, the J call TRBJ2-1; D may be TRBD2 (6 bases). The CDR3 extends over 13 amino acids. V shed 7 bases and J shed 5 bases, with 12 bases lying between them. Germline CDR1 is MGHRA and CDR2 is YSYEKL. CDR3 DNA sequence: TGCGCCAGCACCGGAGGGAGGCACAATGAGCAGTTCTTC. Residues: CASTGGRHNEQFF.

The chain uses TRBV7-6 and TRBJ2-2, with 13 bases aligning to TRBD2. J was trimmed by 3 bases and V by 5 bases; bases with no gene match: 3. The CDR3 runs to 16 residues. Germline assignment: CDR1 SGHVS and CDR2 FNYEAQ. The CDR3 loop reads CASSHGLAGDTGELFF. Written as DNA, the CDR3 is TGTGCCAGCAGCCACGGACTAGCGGGGGACACCGGGGAGCTGTTTTTT.

The V call is TRBV6-5, the J call TRBJ1-4, with D possibly matching TRBD1 (5 bases). This CDR3 spans 15 amino acids. The germline gives CDR1 MNHEY, CDR2 SVGAGI. V dropped 2 bases and J dropped 4 bases, with 11 bases sitting between them. The CDR3 DNA reads as TGTGCCAGCAGTTACGGCTCAGGGCGTAATGAAAAACTGTTTTTT. This encodes CASSYGSGRNEKLFF.

The J gene is TRBJ2-7, the V gene TRBV9, with D perhaps TRBD2 (7 bases). The V and J ends lost 0 bases and 5 bases respectively, with 15 bases between them. The CDR3 consists of 15 residues. Germline V CDR1 and CDR2: SGDLS, YYNGEE. CDR3 sequence: CASSVGYGGADEQYF. DNA for the CDR3: TGTGCCAGCAGCGTAGGATATGGGGGGGCCGACGAGCAGTACTTC.

The rearrangement links TRBV12-3 or TRBV12-4 to TRBJ2-5; no clear D gene. Trimming pared 5 bases from V and 4 bases from J, leaving 8 bases between. The CDR3 sequence is 12 residues long. CDR3 nucleotides: TGTGCCAGCAGTCCTTCTAGAGAGACCCAGTACTTC. Translating gives CASSPSRETQYF.

The sample holds one count of this clonotype. This rearrangement joins TRBV27 to TRBJ2-7; 7 nucleotides align to TRBD1. The V gene's germline CDR1 is MNHEY and CDR2 SMNVEV (reference sequence). The CDR3 has 14 residues. Trimming took 8 bases from V and 3 from J; bases not matched to a gene: 10. CDR3 nucleotide sequence: TGTGCCAGCTCAAAAACAGGGGAGATCTACGAGCAGTACGTC. Its translation: CASSKTGEIYEQYV.

The chain has TRBV29-1 and TRBJ1-1; D remains unclear. V dropped 6 bases and J dropped 0 bases, with 11 bases sitting between them. The CDR3 has 13 amino acids. Per the germline V gene, CDR1 is SQVTM and CDR2 is ANQGSEA. For the CDR3, the DNA is TGCAGCGTGAAACTACCGCTGAACACTGAAGCTTTCTTT. It translates to CSVKLPLNTEAFF.

This chain uses TRBV2 with TRBJ1-1; 8 bases align to TRBD1. Unmatched junction bases numbered 3, after V lost 9 bases and J lost 3 bases. The germline V gene has CDR1 SNHLY and CDR2 FYNNEI. The CDR3 is made up of 12 amino acids. CDR3 amino acids: CASGQGYTEAFF. The CDR3 coding sequence is TGTGCCAGTGGACAGGGTTACACTGAAGCTTTCTTT.

The V and J genes are TRBV15 and TRBJ1-5; D is perhaps TRBD1 (5 bases). V was clipped by 2 bases and J by 2 bases, with 13 bases between them. The V gene's germline CDR1 is LNHNV and CDR2 YYDKDF (reference sequence). CDR3 size: 16 residues. The CDR3, as DNA: TGTGCCACCAGCAGATACTACCGGGACGGCAATCAGCCCCAGCATTTT. Translated, it gives CATSRYYRDGNQPQHF.

The chain links TRBV7-8 to TRBJ2-3; TRBD2 matches at 10 bases. The CDR3 extends over 15 amino acids. V was pared by 3 bases and J by 6 bases, with 6 bases of the junction left unmatched. Germline assignment: CDR1 SGHVS and CDR2 FQNEAQ. The CDR3 is CASSFSSGSGDTQYF. In DNA, the CDR3 is TGTGCCAGCAGCTTTTCTAGCGGGAGTGGGGATACGCAGTATTTT.

V gene TRBV10-3 combines with J gene TRBJ1-1; TRBD1 is a possible D gene (6 bases). CDR1 and CDR2 (germline): ENHRY, SYGVKD. The CDR3 contains 14 residues. V dropped 0 bases and J dropped 1 base, with 6 bases sitting between them. The CDR3 DNA reads as TGTGCCATCAGTGAGTCGACAGGGAACACTGAAGCTTTCTTT. Its translation is CAISESTGNTEAFF.

Written as DNA, the CDR3 is TGTGCCAGCAGGCCCGACAGGAGATACACCGGGGAGCTGTTTTTT. Translating gives CASRPDRRYTGELFF. The genes are TRBV6-1 and TRBJ2-2; the D gene is possibly TRBD1 (6 bases). Deletions cut 6 bases from V and 3 bases from J, with 14 bases between. This CDR3 has 15 amino acids. CDR1 is MNHNS, CDR2 SASEGT, per germline.